Below, one T cell receptor (beta chain) is given with its context. Its antigen is not known. These data are taken from a study of cytomegalovirus exposure and HLA in healthy donors. Vbeta (60) and Jbeta (13) primers were used in the PCR. Here immunoSEQ multiplex PCR was the method, and the copy in TCRdb shows in-frame clones only, minus some. The sample shows about 77,000 clones, nearly 80% of them seen only once. Germline CDR1 and CDR2: SGHVS and FQNEAQ. There are 17 residues in the CDR3. V was clipped by 5 bases and J by 1 base; unmatched bases: 8. Findings of the study overall: Later on, a genetic analysis was performed. It linked a missense variant in DCLRE1C with V- and J-gene trimming of TCR beta. In presence/absence analyses, roughly uniform sequencing depth across donors was assumed. Most TCR sequences proved rare, with some public TCRs found in many donors. CMV antigen specificity of a few CMV-associated chains was confirmed in vitro.

This sequence joins TRBV7-8 and TRBJ2-2, with TRBD2 matching over 9 bases. This TCR derives from a man aged 35 to 55 in good health and CMV-seronegative. Sequencing was performed on PBMCs. This chain's CDR3 is CASSPPGTSLNTGELFF. In DNA, the CDR3 is TGTGCCAGCAGCCCTCCCGGGACTAGCTTGAACACCGGGGAGCTGTTTTTT. Full variable domain (rest looked up from reference TRBV7-8 and TRBJ2-2): GAGVSQSPRYKVAKRGQDVALRCDPISGHVSLFWYQQALGQGPEFLTYFQNEAQLDKSGLPSDRFFAERPEGSVSTLKIQRTQQEDSAVYLCASSPPGTSLNTGELFFGEGSRLTVL.